Listed below are T cell receptor beta chains from one sample, sequenced in a study of CD8+ T cells in alopecia areata. TCRdb's copy holds only in-frame clones and misses some; the assay was immunoSEQ multiplex PCR. The sample has about 160,000 clones; approximately 65% are singletons. The specimen comprised CD4+ T cells sorted from blood, sampled at week 4, from a patient treated with tofacitinib. The receptors come from a human donor with alopecia areata. CDR3s include the opening cysteine and the closing phenylalanine or tryptophan. The D gene is left open where the match is weak. A clone size is listed for some rows: how often the clone was seen (once, few, many), or a class if it is expanded.

j_gene | abundance | v_gene | d_gene | CDR3nt | CDR3aa
TRBJ2-1 | . | TRBV27 | . | TGTGCCAGCGGCCGGGTCCTAACCTACAATGAGCAGTTCTTC | CASGRVLTYNEQFF
TRBJ1-2 | . | TRBV5-1 | . | TGCGCCAGCAGCTGGGACCAAGGCTACACCTTC | CASSWDQGYTF
TRBJ1-1 | . | TRBV6-1 | TRBD1 | TGTGCCAGCAGGGCCGGGACAGGGTGGGTTGAAGCTTTCTTT | CASRAGTGWVEAFF
TRBJ2-3 | few | TRBV11-2 | TRBD2 | TGTGCCAGCAGCGCCATCCAACGGGGGGGCGAGTATGGTACGCAGTATTTT | CASSAIQRGGEYGTQYF
TRBJ2-3 | . | TRBV29-1 | . | TGCAGCGTTAAAGGTCCAGATACGCAGTATTTT | CSVKGPDTQYF
TRBJ2-5 | . | TRBV7-9 | TRBD1 | TGTGCCAGCAGCTTATCAGGGGGTCCCCAAGAGACCCAGTACTTC | CASSLSGGPQETQYF
TRBJ2-3 | few | TRBV25-1 | TRBD2 | TGTGCCAGCAGTGAATCTCCGGGCGAGCGGGGAATGTATTTT | CASSESPGERGMYF
TRBJ2-1 | few | TRBV5-1 | . | TGCGCCAGCAGCTTCGACTGGGACAATGAGCAGTTCTTC | CASSFDWDNEQFF
TRBJ1-1 | . | TRBV7-8 | . | TGTGCCAGCAGTACCAGGAGGAACACTGAAGCTTTCTTT | CASSTRRNTEAFF
TRBJ2-5 | . | TRBV19 | TRBD1 | TGTGCCAGTAGTAGGGGACAGAGCCCCCAAGAGACCCAGTACTTC | CASSRGQSPQETQYF
TRBJ1-2 | . | TRBV30 | TRBD1 | TGTGCCTGGTATGGACAGGGTGGGCTCGGAGGCTACACCTTC | CAWYGQGGLGGYTF
TRBJ2-7 | . | TRBV11-3 | TRBD1 | TGTGCCAGCAGCCCGGGACAGGCGGGGTACGACGAGCAGTACTTC | CASSPGQAGYDEQYF
TRBJ2-5 | . | TRBV4-3 | . | TGCGCCAGCAGCCAAGATCTGGTTATGGGAGAGACCCAGTACTTC | CASSQDLVMGETQYF
TRBJ1-2 | once | TRBV15 | . | TGTGCCACCAGCAGCGATCTGGGACGGCCTGAAGGCTACACCTTC | CATSSDLGRPEGYTF
TRBJ1-6 | . | TRBV5-5 | . | TGTGCCAGCAGTTTTCTTTCCAGGGTCGATTCACCCCTCCACTTT | CASSFLSRVDSPLHF
TRBJ1-2 | . | TRBV30 | . | TGTGCCTGGAGTGGGGCAGCCTATGGCTACACCTTC | CAWSGAAYGYTF
TRBJ2-7 | few | TRBV2 | . | TGCGCCAGCAGACAGGTTCGCTCCTACGAGCAGTACTTC | CASRQVRSYEQYF
TRBJ1-1 | few | TRBV30 | . | TGTGCCTGGGGATTGGGGAACACTGAAGCTTTCTTT | CAWGLGNTEAFF
TRBJ1-4 | . | TRBV29-1 | TRBD1 | TGCAGCGTCTATACAGGGGGAAATGAAAAACTGTTTTTT | CSVYTGGNEKLFF
TRBJ1-6 | . | TRBV7-2 | . | TGTGCCAGCAGCGCACGGGCCTATAATTCACCCCTCCACTTT | CASSARAYNSPLHF
TRBJ2-5 | few | TRBV29-1 | TRBD2 | TGCAGCGTGGCCCCGACTAGCGGGGGGGTTCAAGAGACCCAGTACTTC | CSVAPTSGGVQETQYF
TRBJ2-5 | . | TRBV30 | TRBD1 | TGTGCCTGGAGTGCAGGGACAGGGGGTCTCGGAGTTGAGACCCAGTACTTC | CAWSAGTGGLGVETQYF
TRBJ2-2 | . | TRBV29-1 | . | TGCAGCGTTGTCGTTGAGGCGAACACCGGGGAGCTGTTTTTT | CSVVVEANTGELFF
TRBJ2-7 | . | TRBV6-5 | TRBD1 | TGTGCCAGCAGTAGATCGACAGGGGGGATTGACGAGCAGTACTTC | CASSRSTGGIDEQYF
TRBJ2-3 | . | TRBV5-1 | . | TGCGCCAGCAGCTTCCAGGGAGGAGATACGCAGTATTTT | CASSFQGGDTQYF
TRBJ2-5 | . | TRBV25-1 | . | TGTGCCAGCAGTGGTTCCAGGGGCCGGGAGACCCAGTACTTC | CASSGSRGRETQYF
TRBJ1-5 | . | TRBV15 | . | TGTGCCACCAGCAGAGATCGGGGGCAGCCCCAGCATTTT | CATSRDRGQPQHF
TRBJ2-1 | . | TRBV29-1 | . | TGCAGCGTTGGGAAAGTGTCCTACAATGAGCAGTTCTTC | CSVGKVSYNEQFF
TRBJ2-3 | . | TRBV27 | TRBD2 | TGTGCCAGCAGTCTCTGGGCGGGGGTCAGCACAGATACGCAGTATTTT | CASSLWAGVSTDTQYF
TRBJ2-5 | . | TRBV29-1 | . | TGCAGCGTTAGTAAACCGGGACTCCAGCAAGAGACCCAGTACTTC | CSVSKPGLQQETQYF
TRBJ2-5 | . | TRBV5-1 | . | TGCGCCAGCAGCACCGGGGATCAAGAGACCCAGTACTTC | CASSTGDQETQYF
TRBJ2-3 | once | TRBV13 | . | TGTGCCAGCAGCTTAGGGAGAGACCGGGCTGATACGCAGTATTTT | CASSLGRDRADTQYF
TRBJ2-7 | . | TRBV30 | . | TGTGCCTGGAGTGACTTTCCGGTAACGAGTCCCTACGAGCAGTACTTC | CAWSDFPVTSPYEQYF